This T cell receptor (beta chain) was retrieved from a study of blood T cell repertoires in COVID-19. This clone has a handful of counts. The CDR3 extends over 19 amino acids. Repertoires were generated with immunoSEQ multiplex PCR, while TCRdb's copy carries only in-frame clones and drops some. The data show roughly 58,000 clones, less than 85% seen once. The source material was peripheral blood. The rearrangement joins TRBV21-1 to TRBJ1-2; TRBD1 is the table's D call and was not checked against the DNA. TRBV21-1 has pseudogene status. The TCR sequence derives from a man aged 70 or older with active COVID-19. CDR3 loop: CASSKGGPRLKNAGYGYTF. In nucleotides, the CDR3 is TGTGCCAGCAGCAAAGGGGGGCCCCGTCTCAAGAACGCAGGTTATGGCTACACCTTC.